Listed below are T cell receptor beta chains from one sample, sequenced in a study of blood T cells in healthy people across ages. TCRdb redid the calling of the 5' RACE reads with MiXCR, one entry per CDR3 protein. This sample has around 820,000 distinct CDR3 sequences; 25% occur once, and the top ten carry 3% to 4%. These data were also filed under a second study, of T cells of mothers and their children.

Sequencing input: blood. Source of these receptors: a boy between 10 and 17 years old in good health. CDR3s leave out the opening cysteine and the closing phenylalanine or tryptophan. Each record gives: D gene, V gene, CDR3 protein. The D gene is left open where the match is weak.

NA | TRBV6-5 | ASSRQDTQY
NA | TRBV5-1 | ASSLEGQGSTF
NA | TRBV3-1 | ASSQGSNLGFNEQF
NA | TRBV5-5 | ASSLVVYFQNTEAF
NA | TRBV29-1 | SVESASGFTGEQF
TRBD2 | TRBV2 | AAQGASGTYEQY
TRBD2 | TRBV24-1 | ATSVSGRGTYNEQF
NA | TRBV6-2/TRBV6-3 | ASSYSYGRANQETQY
TRBD1 | TRBV4-2 | ASSQEGGQGANEQF
NA | TRBV4-1 | ASSQDVSSSYEQY
NA | TRBV6-5 | ASSSSWGAKNIQY
NA | TRBV27 | ASSLYWADTQY
TRBD1 | TRBV9 | ASSVGRDSPNYGYT
NA | TRBV6-5 | ASSYQDNPWGEQY
TRBD1 | TRBV29-1 | SVEGQGAGANVLT
NA | TRBV4-1 | ASGQVSGRKTNTGELF
TRBD1 | TRBV12-3/TRBV12-4 | ASNSGTGPSYEQY
TRBD2 | TRBV6-6 | ASTRAGVLYEQY
NA | TRBV29-1 | SVEEGRNEQY
NA | TRBV6-6 | ASSYSRRGTQETQY
NA | TRBV24-1 | ATSDLQTGRAGELF
TRBD1 | TRBV7-3 | ASSLGTGEEAQY
NA | TRBV9 | ASSVKGRPSETQY
TRBD1 | TRBV7-2 | ASSSQPWTGGINYGYT
NA | TRBV9 | ASSVNGGLMESPLH
NA | TRBV18 | ASSPQTEYGYT
TRBD1 | TRBV20-1 | SAPDFQGANYGYT
NA | TRBV7-9 | ASSLWVGQVFDSNQPQH
NA | TRBV28 | ASSFQDYGYT
NA | TRBV20-1 | SASGQFDDRAGKREQY
TRBD2 | TRBV7-2 | ASSLNSGSGADTQY
TRBD2 | TRBV29-1 | SALSGVDLVAQF
TRBD2 | TRBV28 | ASRSGGAGTGELF
NA | TRBV7-2 | ASSYRDIVYEQY
TRBD1 | TRBV4-2 | ASSQVTTQGDEKLF